The 23 T cell receptor beta chains listed next were all sequenced from one sample in a study of T cells in Graves' hyperthyroidism and ophthalmopathy. There were TCR beta CDR3 regions amplified from RNA transcripts. TCR CDR3 underwent first-round RT-PCR with the HTBI primer set. MiXCR, applied by TCRdb to the multiplex PCR reads, yields one record per CDR3 protein. The data contain over 650,000 distinct CDR3 sequences, 16% of them singletons. The source material was blood. Receptors were obtained from a man between 18 and 29 years old with Graves' hyperthyroidism.

This clonotype was observed a few times. The chain uses TRBV6-2 or TRBV6-3 and TRBJ2-7; 10 bases match TRBD1. Germline CDR1 reads MNHEY; CDR2 reads SVGEGT. After removal of 0 bases from V and 4 bases from J, the junction contained 6 bases not matched to a gene. The CDR3 has 16 residues. CDR3 sequence: CASSYSKDRGLYEQYF. Written as DNA, the CDR3 is TGTGCCAGCAGTTACTCGAAAGACAGGGGGCTTTACGAGCAGTACTTC.

This clonotype has only a few counts. The gene calls are TRBV19 and TRBJ2-2; no definite D call. The CDR3 contains 14 residues. The V end lost 8 bases, the J end lost 5 bases, and 15 bases lay between the germline ends. Per germline, CDR1 LNHDA and CDR2 SQIVND (reference sequence). CDR3 in DNA: TGTGCCAGTTGTCTGGACCATCGGACCGGGGAGCTGTTTTTT. It is translated as CASCLDHRTGELFF.

This clonotype was seen a handful of times. The chain couples TRBV28 to TRBJ1-6; 10 positions agree with TRBD1. J lost 7 bases, V lost 4 bases, and 4 bases had no gene match. The CDR3 loop spans 15 amino acids. CDR1 is MDHEN, CDR2 SYDVKM, per germline. In DNA form, the CDR3 reads TGTGCCAGCAGTTGGGACAGGGGACTGAATTCACCCCTCCACTTT. Its translation is CASSWDRGLNSPLHF. The whole variable domain, filled in from reference TRBV28 and TRBJ1-6, reads DVKVTQSSRYLVKRTGEKVFLECVQDMDHENMFWYRQDPGLGLRLIYFSYDVKMKEKGDIPEGYSVSREKKERFSLILESASTNQTSMYLCASSWDRGLNSPLHFGNGTRLTVT.

This clonotype was counted at least ten times. The V and J genes are TRBV28 and TRBJ1-2; unclear D gene. CDR3 size: 16 residues. Looked up from germline, CDR1 is MDHEN and CDR2 is SYDVKM. V was cut by 7 bases and J by 3 bases, with 21 bases left in between. The CDR3 DNA is TGTGCCAGCAATCCCCCACCGTGGGGTGGGCACTATGGCTACACCTTC. Translated, it gives CASNPPPWGGHYGYTF.

Only a few counts were recorded for this clonotype. The J gene is TRBJ2-7, the V gene TRBV5-1, with TRBD1 as a possible D gene (5 bases). The CDR3 is 14 amino acids. Trimming cost V 0 bases and J 3 bases, with 10 bases left between them. Germline CDR1 and CDR2: SGHRS and YFSETQ. The CDR3 region has the DNA TGCGCCAGCAGCTTGGCGGCAGGGATCTACGAGCAGTACTTC. This codes for CASSLAAGIYEQYF.

This clonotype was observed a handful of times. This may arise from a read error, as a much more abundant clone is one base away. The CDR3 region is CASSSLQGKARETQYF. For the CDR3, the DNA is TGTGCCAGCAGCTCGCTACAGGGGAAAGCTCGTGAGACCCAGTACTTC. The gene calls are TRBV11-2 and TRBJ2-5, with TRBD1 identical over 7 bases. Germline CDR1 reads SGHAT; CDR2 reads FQNNGV. The CDR3 length is 16 residues. Trimming at V came to 4 bases and at J to 5 bases, leaving 13 bases not matched to a gene.

This clonotype appeared many times. CDR3 in DNA: TGTGCCAGCAGTTTAATTCGGGGGGCCGGGATCTGGGAGCAGTACTTC. Its translation is CASSLIRGAGIWEQYF. The chain has TRBV28 and TRBJ2-7; possible D gene TRBD2, 7 bases. Trimming shortened V by 2 bases and J by 7 bases, and 21 bases separated the two germline ends. The CDR3 is 16 residues long. Per the germline V gene, CDR1 is MDHEN and CDR2 is SYDVKM. Full variable domain (remainder filled in from reference TRBV28 and TRBJ2-7): DVKVTQSSRYLVKRTGEKVFLECVQDMDHENMFWYRQDPGLGLRLIYFSYDVKMKEKGDIPEGYSVSREKKERFSLILESASTNQTSMYLCASSLIRGAGIWEQYFGPGTRLTVT.

J is TRBJ1-2 and V is TRBV6-1; 8 positions match TRBD1. Trimming cost V 5 bases and J 4 bases; bases outside gene matches: 6. The CDR3 spans 14 residues. The germline V gene encodes CDR1 MNHNS and CDR2 SASEGT. The CDR3 sequence is CASSSGQATYGYTF. CDR3 DNA sequence: TGTGCCAGCAGTTCGGGACAGGCGACCTATGGCTACACCTTC.

This clonotype was seen many times. V usage is TRBV2 and J usage is TRBJ2-3; D gene unclear. Germline CDR1 SNHLY, CDR2 FYNNEI. Trimming left V 8 bases short and J 6 bases short, with 18 bases between. The CDR3 has 14 amino acids. The CDR3 here is CASRGTFGRDTQYF. In DNA, the CDR3 is TGTGCCAGCCGAGGCACCTTCGGGCGGGATACGCAGTATTTT.

This clonotype turned up a few times. The CDR3 DNA is TGTGCCACCAGCGGGGTGGGCAGATATGGCTACACCTTC. Residues: CATSGVGRYGYTF. V is TRBV15 and J is TRBJ1-2; D gene ambiguous. This CDR3 is 13 amino acids long. Trimming took off 5 bases at V and 5 bases at J, with 12 bases between the two ends. Germline V gene lookup returns CDR1 LNHNV and CDR2 YYDKDF (reference sequence).

This clonotype was observed many times. The chain employs TRBV28 and TRBJ2-5; TRBD1 might be the D (6 bases). V lost 4 bases and J lost 5, with 17 bases in between. Germline V gene lookup returns CDR1 MDHEN and CDR2 SYDVKM. The CDR3 consists of 15 residues. In nucleotides, the CDR3 is TGTGCCAGCAGTTCCCAACAGGGCGCTGGGGAGACCCAGTACTTC. Protein product: CASSSQQGAGETQYF.

The table lists this clonotype with a few counts. The rearrangement links TRBV18 to TRBJ1-1, with 8 bases lining up with TRBD1. The germline CDR1 and CDR2 sequences are KGHSH and LQKENI. This CDR3 spans 15 amino acids. J gave up 5 bases and V 1 base, and 6 bases lay outside the gene matches. The CDR3 bases are TGTGCCAGCTCACCACGGGACAGGAGTGGGACTGAAGCTTTCTTT. The encoded protein is CASSPRDRSGTEAFF.

The chain combines TRBV5-1 with TRBJ2-4, with TRBD2 as a possible D gene (5 bases). V lost 3 bases, J lost 7 bases, and 11 bases lay in between. The CDR3 sequence is 13 residues long. Germline CDR1 and CDR2: SGHRS and YFSETQ. In DNA, the CDR3 is TGCGCCAGCAGCTGGGAGACTCGGAACATTCAGTACTTC. Encoded protein: CASSWETRNIQYF. The full variable domain, in which reference TRBV5-1 and TRBJ2-4 provide the parts outside the CDR3, is KAGVTQTPRYLIKTRGQQVTLSCSPISGHRSVSWYQQTPGQGLQFLFEYFSETQRNKGNFPGRFSGRQFSNSRSEMNVSTLELGDSALYLCASSWETRNIQYFGAGTRLSVL.

In this sample, this clonotype turned up many times. This CDR3 is CASSQTYPNGGVEQYF. CDR3 sequence (DNA): TGTGCCAGCAGCCAAACGTACCCGAATGGAGGGGTCGAGCAGTACTTC. The chain uses TRBV7-6 and TRBJ2-7; weak D call: TRBD2 (6 bases). The CDR3 loop spans 16 amino acids. V was trimmed by 5 bases and J by 6 bases, leaving 23 bases between them. From germline, CDR1 is SGHVS and CDR2 FNYEAQ.

The chain carries TRBV15 and TRBJ1-2, with TRBD1 identical over 7 bases. The J segment lost 8 bases and the V segment lost 3 bases, leaving 12 bases of the junction unmatched. Germline V gene lookup returns CDR1 LNHNV and CDR2 YYDKDF (reference sequence). The length of the CDR3 is 15 residues. The chain's CDR3 is CATSSLEQGLQGYTF. The CDR3 DNA sequence: TGTGCCACCAGCAGCCTAGAACAGGGGTTGCAGGGCTACACCTTC.

This clonotype was observed a few times. The chain has TRBV5-1 and TRBJ2-7; possibly TRBD1 or TRBD2 for D (7 bases each). Germline V gives CDR1 SGHRS, CDR2 YFSETQ. V gave up 4 bases and J gave up 6 bases, with 17 bases separating them. This CDR3 comprises 14 residues. The CDR3 here is CASSMGGTALEQYF. Here the CDR3 DNA reads TGCGCCAGCAGCATGGGAGGGACAGCCCTCGAGCAGTACTTC. The variable domain in full, completed from reference TRBV5-1 and TRBJ2-7, reads KAGVTQTPRYLIKTRGQQVTLSCSPISGHRSVSWYQQTPGQGLQFLFEYFSETQRNKGNFPGRFSGRQFSNSRSEMNVSTLELGDSALYLCASSMGGTALEQYFGPGTRLTVT.

This clonotype has only a few counts. V and J are TRBV5-1 and TRBJ1-1; D perhaps matches TRBD1 (5 bases). Germline CDR1 SGHRS, CDR2 YFSETQ. This CDR3 is 14 amino acids long. The germline V and J ends were trimmed by 4 bases and 2 bases, with 12 bases remaining between them. The CDR3 DNA sequence: TGCGCCAGCAGCCAAAGGGACTCAAACACTGAAGCTTTCTTT. Its protein is CASSQRDSNTEAFF.

This clonotype appeared a single time. A much larger clone lies a single base off, so this may be a read error. The chain carries TRBV28 and TRBJ2-1; D tentatively reads TRBD1 or TRBD2 (6 bases each). Per germline, CDR1 MDHEN and CDR2 SYDVKM. CDR3 length equals 14 residues. The CDR3 reads CASSNNWRDKEQFF. The CDR3 nucleotides are TGTGCCAGTTCCAACAATTGGCGGGACAAGGAGCAGTTCTTC. Full variable domain (missing parts from reference TRBV28 and TRBJ2-1): DVKVTQSSRYLVKRTGEKVFLECVQDMDHENMFWYRQDPGLGLRLIYFSYDVKMKEKGDIPEGYSVSREKKERFSLILESASTNQTSMYLCASSNNWRDKEQFFGPGTRLTVL.

The chain couples TRBV10-1 to TRBJ2-1; D is ambiguous. Germline V gene sequence: CDR1 WNHNN, CDR2 SYGVQD (reference sequence). V lost 2 bases to trimming and J lost 11 bases, with 10 bases between them. The CDR3 covers 12 residues. Here the CDR3 reads CASSESLSKQFF. For the CDR3, the DNA is TGCGCCAGCAGTGAGAGCCTCTCCAAGCAGTTCTTC.

At least ten counts were recorded for this clonotype. The chain is built from TRBV7-8 and TRBJ2-1, with 7 bases fitting TRBD2. The CDR3 totals 15 residues. Germline V lookup: CDR1 SGHVS, CDR2 FQNEAQ. Germline trimming cut 2 bases from V and 6 bases from J; bases unmatched to any gene: 7. The CDR3 loop reads CASSLKAGTANEQFF. The CDR3 DNA follows: TGTGCCAGCAGCTTAAAAGCGGGGACGGCCAATGAGCAGTTCTTC. The full variable domain, rest sourced from reference TRBV7-8 and TRBJ2-1, is GAGVSQSPRYKVAKRGQDVALRCDPISGHVSLFWYQQALGQGPEFLTYFQNEAQLDKSGLPSDRFFAERPEGSVSTLKIQRTQQEDSAVYLCASSLKAGTANEQFFGPGTRLTVL.

This clonotype was seen a few times. The CDR3 nucleotides read TGCAGACCCCCGGGAGATACGCAGTATTTT. It is translated as CRPPGDTQYF. This chain links TRBV20-1 with TRBJ2-3; D is undetermined. Germline V gives CDR1 DFQATT, CDR2 SNEGSKA (reference sequence). This CDR3 has 10 amino acids.

Written as DNA, the CDR3 is TGCAGTGCTAAAGGGGGTGAAGCTTTCTTT. Its protein is CSAKGGEAFF. The chain is built from TRBV20-1 and TRBJ1-1; TRBD1 is a possible D gene (6 bases). Deletions cut 4 bases from V and 7 bases from J, with 7 bases between. Germline V gene data show CDR1 as DFQATT and CDR2 as SNEGSKA (reference sequence). This CDR3 is 10 amino acids long.

The sample holds many counts of this clonotype. V gene TRBV20-1 combines with J gene TRBJ1-1, with TRBD1 as a possible D gene (6 bases). Trimming removed 6 bases from V and 8 bases from J, with 19 bases in between. Germline CDR1 is DFQATT and CDR2 is SNEGSKA (reference sequence). CDR3 length: 13 residues. The CDR3 protein is CSAPQNGTYEAFF. CDR3 sequence (DNA): TGCAGTGCCCCCCAGAATGGGACATACGAAGCTTTCTTT.